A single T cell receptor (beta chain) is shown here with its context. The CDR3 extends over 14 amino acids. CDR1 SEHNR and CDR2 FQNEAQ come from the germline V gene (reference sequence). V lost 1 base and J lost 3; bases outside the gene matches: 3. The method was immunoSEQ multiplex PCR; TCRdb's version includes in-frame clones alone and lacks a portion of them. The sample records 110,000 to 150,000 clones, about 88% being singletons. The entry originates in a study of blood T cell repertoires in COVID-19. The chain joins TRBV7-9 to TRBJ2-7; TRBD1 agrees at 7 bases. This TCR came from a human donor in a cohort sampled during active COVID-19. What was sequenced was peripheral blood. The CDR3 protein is CASSLGGTVYEQYF. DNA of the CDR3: TGTGCCAGCAGCTTAGGGGGGACAGTCTACGAGCAGTACTTC.